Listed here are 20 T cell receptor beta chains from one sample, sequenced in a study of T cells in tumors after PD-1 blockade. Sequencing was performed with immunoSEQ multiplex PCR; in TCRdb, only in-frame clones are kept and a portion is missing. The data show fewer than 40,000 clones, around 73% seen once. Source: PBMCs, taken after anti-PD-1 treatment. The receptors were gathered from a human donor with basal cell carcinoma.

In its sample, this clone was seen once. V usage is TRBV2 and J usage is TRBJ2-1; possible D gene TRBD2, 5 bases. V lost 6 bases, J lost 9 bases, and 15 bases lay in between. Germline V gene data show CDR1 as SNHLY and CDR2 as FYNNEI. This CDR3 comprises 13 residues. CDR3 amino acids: CASRRNSGSEQFF. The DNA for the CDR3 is TGTGCCAGCAGGAGAAACAGTGGGAGTGAGCAGTTCTTC. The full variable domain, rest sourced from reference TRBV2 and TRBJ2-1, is EPEVTQTPSHQVTQMGQEVILRCVPISNHLYFYWYRQILGQKVEFLVSFYNNEISEKSEIFDDQFSVERPDGSNFTLKIRSTKLEDSAMYFCASRRNSGSEQFFGPGTRLTVL.

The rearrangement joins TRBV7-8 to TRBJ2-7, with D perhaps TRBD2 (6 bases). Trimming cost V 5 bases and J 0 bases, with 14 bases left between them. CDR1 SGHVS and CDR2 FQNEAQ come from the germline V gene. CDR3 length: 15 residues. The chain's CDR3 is CASSAELAISYEQYF. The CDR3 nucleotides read TGTGCCAGCAGCGCAGAACTAGCAATCTCCTACGAGCAGTACTTC.

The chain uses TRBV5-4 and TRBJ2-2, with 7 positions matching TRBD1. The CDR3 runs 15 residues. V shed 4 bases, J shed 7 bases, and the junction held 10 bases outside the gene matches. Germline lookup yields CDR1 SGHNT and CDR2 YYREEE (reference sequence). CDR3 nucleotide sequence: TGTGCCAGCAGCAGGGGACAGCGTGCCCTCGGGGAGCTGTTTTTT. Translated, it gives CASSRGQRALGELFF. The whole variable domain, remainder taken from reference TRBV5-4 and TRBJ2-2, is ETGVTQSPTHLIKTRGQQVTLRCSSQSGHNTVSWYQQALGQGPQFIFQYYREEENGRGNFPPRFSGLQFPNYSSELNVNALELDDSALYLCASSRGQRALGELFFGEGSRLTVL.

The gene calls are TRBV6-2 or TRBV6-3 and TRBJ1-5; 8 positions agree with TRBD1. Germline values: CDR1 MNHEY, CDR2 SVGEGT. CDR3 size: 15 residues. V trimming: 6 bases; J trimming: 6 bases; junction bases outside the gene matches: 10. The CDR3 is CASSRLTGEGQPQHF. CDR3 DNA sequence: TGTGCCAGCAGCCGGTTGACAGGGGAGGGTCAGCCCCAGCATTTT.

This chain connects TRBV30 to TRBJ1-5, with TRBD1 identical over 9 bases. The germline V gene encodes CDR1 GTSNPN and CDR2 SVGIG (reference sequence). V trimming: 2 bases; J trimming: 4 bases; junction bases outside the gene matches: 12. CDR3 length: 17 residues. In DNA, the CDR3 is TGTGCCTGGAGTCCAAAGGGACAGGGATGGGGAAATCAGCCCCAGCATTTT. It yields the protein CAWSPKGQGWGNQPQHF.

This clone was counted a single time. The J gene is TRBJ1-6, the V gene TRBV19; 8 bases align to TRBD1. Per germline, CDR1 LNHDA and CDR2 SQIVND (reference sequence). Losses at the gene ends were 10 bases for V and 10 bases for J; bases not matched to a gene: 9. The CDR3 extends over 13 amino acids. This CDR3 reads CATSDRGRSPLHF. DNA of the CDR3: TGTGCCACCTCAGACAGGGGACGATCACCCCTCCACTTT.

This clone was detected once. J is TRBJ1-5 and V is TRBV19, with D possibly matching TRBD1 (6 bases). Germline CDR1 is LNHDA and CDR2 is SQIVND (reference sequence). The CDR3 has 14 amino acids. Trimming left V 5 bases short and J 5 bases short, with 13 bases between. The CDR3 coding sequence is TGTGCCAGTAGTTTGACAGGTAGGGATCAGCCCCAGCATTTT. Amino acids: CASSLTGRDQPQHF.

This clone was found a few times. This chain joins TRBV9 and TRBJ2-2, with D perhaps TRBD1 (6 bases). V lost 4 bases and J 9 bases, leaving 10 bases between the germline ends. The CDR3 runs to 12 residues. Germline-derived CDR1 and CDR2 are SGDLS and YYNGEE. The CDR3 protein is CASSQDRRELFF. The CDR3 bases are TGTGCCAGCAGCCAGGACAGAAGGGAGCTGTTTTTT. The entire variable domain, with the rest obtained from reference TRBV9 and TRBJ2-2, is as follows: DSGVTQTPKHLITATGQRVTLRCSPRSGDLSVYWYQQSLDQGLQFLIQYYNGEERAKGNILERFSAQQFPDLHSELNLSSLELGDSALYFCASSQDRRELFFGEGSRLTVL.

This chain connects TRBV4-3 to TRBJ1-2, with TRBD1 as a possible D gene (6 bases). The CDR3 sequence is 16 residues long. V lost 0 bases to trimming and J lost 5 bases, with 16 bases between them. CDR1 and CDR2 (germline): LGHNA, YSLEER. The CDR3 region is CASSQDAAGAGYGYTF. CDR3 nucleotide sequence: TGCGCCAGCAGCCAAGACGCGGCGGGGGCAGGGTATGGCTACACCTTC.

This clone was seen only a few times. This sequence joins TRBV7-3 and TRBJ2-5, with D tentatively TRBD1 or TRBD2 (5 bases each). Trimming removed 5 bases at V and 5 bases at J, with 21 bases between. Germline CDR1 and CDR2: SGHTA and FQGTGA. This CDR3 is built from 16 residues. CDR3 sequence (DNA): TGTGCCAGCAGCCTTCGAGGGGACGGTCCCCGGGAGACCCAGTACTTC. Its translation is CASSLRGDGPRETQYF. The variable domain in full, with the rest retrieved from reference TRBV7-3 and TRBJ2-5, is GAGVSQTPSNKVTEKGKYVELRCDPISGHTALYWYRQSLGQGPEFLIYFQGTGAADDSGLPNDRFFAVRPEGSVSTLKIQRTERGDSAVYLCASSLRGDGPRETQYFGPGTRLLVL.

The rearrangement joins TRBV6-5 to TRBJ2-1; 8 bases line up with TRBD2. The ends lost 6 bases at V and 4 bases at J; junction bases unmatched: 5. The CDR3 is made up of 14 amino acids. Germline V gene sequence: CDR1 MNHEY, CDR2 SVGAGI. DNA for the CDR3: TGTGCCAGCAGCCGAGCGGGAGTATACAATGAGCAGTTCTTC. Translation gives CASSRAGVYNEQFF.

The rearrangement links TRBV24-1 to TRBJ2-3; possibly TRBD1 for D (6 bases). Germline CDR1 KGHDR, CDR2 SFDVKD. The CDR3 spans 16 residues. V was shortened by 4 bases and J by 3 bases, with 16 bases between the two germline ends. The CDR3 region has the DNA TGTGCCACCAGTGACCCCTCCAGGGGCGGAACAGATACGCAGTATTTT. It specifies CATSDPSRGGTDTQYF.

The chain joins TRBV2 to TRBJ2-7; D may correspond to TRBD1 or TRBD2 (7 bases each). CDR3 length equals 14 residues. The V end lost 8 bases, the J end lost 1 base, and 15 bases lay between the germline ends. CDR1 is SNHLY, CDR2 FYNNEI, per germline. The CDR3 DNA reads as TGTGCCAGCGGGAGGGGGCGCGGATCCTACGAGCAGTACTTC. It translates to CASGRGRGSYEQYF.

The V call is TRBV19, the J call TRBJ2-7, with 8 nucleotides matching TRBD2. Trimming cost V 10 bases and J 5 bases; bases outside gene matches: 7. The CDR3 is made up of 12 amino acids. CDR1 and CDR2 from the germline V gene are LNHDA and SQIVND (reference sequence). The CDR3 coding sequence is TGTGCCACCCGCGGGGGGAGCCACGAGCAGTACTTC. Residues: CATRGGSHEQYF.

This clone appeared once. CDR3 loop: CASKQGTGHNQPQHF. CDR3 in DNA: TGTGCCAGTAAACAGGGGACAGGTCACAATCAGCCCCAGCATTTT. This chain joins TRBV19 and TRBJ1-5, with 8 bases identical to TRBD1. Germline V gene data show CDR1 as LNHDA and CDR2 as SQIVND (reference sequence). V gave up 7 bases and J gave up 3 bases; unmatched junction bases: 8. This CDR3 contains 15 residues.

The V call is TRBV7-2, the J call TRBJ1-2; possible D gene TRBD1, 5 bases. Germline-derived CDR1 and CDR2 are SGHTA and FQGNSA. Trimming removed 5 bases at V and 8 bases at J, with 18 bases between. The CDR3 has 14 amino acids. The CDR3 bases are TGTGCCAGCAGCCTCCGGGACGGAGGAGGGGGCTACACCTTC. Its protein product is CASSLRDGGGGYTF.

In DNA form, the CDR3 reads TGTGCCAGCAGTTATCGGGACAGGGGGGACAATGAGCAGTTCTTC. Its translation is CASSYRDRGDNEQFF. This chain links TRBV6-2 or TRBV6-3 with TRBJ2-1; 11 bases agree with TRBD1. V was clipped by 3 bases and J by 5 bases; unmatched bases: 3. Germline-derived CDR1 and CDR2 are MNHEY and SVGEGT. The CDR3 covers 15 residues.

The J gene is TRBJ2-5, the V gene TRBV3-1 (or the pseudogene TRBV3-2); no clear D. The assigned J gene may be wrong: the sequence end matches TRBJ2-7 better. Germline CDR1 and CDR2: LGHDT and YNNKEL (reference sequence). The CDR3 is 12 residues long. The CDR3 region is CASSQAESEQYF. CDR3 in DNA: TGTGCCAGCAGCCAAGCCGAATCCGAGCAGTACTTC.

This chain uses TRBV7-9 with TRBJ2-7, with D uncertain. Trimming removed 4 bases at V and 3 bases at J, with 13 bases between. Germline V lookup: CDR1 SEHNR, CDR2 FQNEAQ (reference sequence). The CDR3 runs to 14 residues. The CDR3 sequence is CASSSGYRLYEQYF. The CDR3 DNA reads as TGTGCCAGCAGCTCCGGGTATAGGCTCTACGAGCAGTACTTC. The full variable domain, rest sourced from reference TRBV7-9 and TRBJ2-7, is DTGVSQNPRHKITKRGQNVTFRCDPISEHNRLYWYRQTLGQGPEFLTYFQNEAQLEKSRLLSDRFSAERPKGSFSTLEIQRTEQGDSAMYLCASSSGYRLYEQYFGPGTRLTVT.

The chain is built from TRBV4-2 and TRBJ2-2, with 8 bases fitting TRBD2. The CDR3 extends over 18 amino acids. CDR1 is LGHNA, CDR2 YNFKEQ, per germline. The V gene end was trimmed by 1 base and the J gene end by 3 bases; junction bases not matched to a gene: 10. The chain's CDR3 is CASSQASLAGLDTGELFF. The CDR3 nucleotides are TGTGCCAGCAGCCAAGCTTCGCTAGCGGGCCTGGACACCGGGGAGCTGTTTTTT.